This T cell receptor beta chain comes out of a study of control samples from healthy donors and cancer patients. The assay was immunoSEQ multiplex PCR, and TCRdb's table has in-frame clones only and misses some. The sample shows about 140,000 clones, roughly 92% of them seen only once. Trimming cost V 5 bases and J 0 bases, with 20 bases left between them. Germline V lookup: CDR1 SGHAT, CDR2 FQNNGV. The CDR3 covers 18 residues. The chain uses TRBV11-2 and TRBJ2-1; D uncertain. Sequenced input: blood. The receptor was derived from a man aged 30 to 45 in good health. The CDR3 nucleotides read TGTGCCAGCAGCCCCTACTTGTTAGACCGGAGCTCCTACAATGAGCAGTTCTTC. Its translation is CASSPYLLDRSSYNEQFF. Full variable domain (remainder filled in from reference TRBV11-2 and TRBJ2-1): EAGVAQSPRYKIIEKRQSVAFWCNPISGHATLYWYQQILGQGPKLLIQFQNNGVVDDSQLPKDRFSAERLKGVDSTLKIQPAKLEDSAVYLCASSPYLLDRSSYNEQFFGPGTRLTVL.